This TCR beta chain was recovered during a study of radiation and T cells in renal cell carcinoma. Across the whole study: Nephrectomy followed 15 Gy stereotactic body radiation by 4 weeks.

Described time point: baseline pretreatment blood. The treatment: 15 Gy SBRT to primary tumor, nephrectomy 4 weeks later. This renal cell carcinoma was of the clear cell type. This CDR3 is built from 15 residues. Between the trimmed V and J ends, which lost 0 bases and 9 bases, there was a span of 12 bases. CDR1 and CDR2 from the germline V gene are LGHNA and YSLEER. Comments on this clone: Its antigen is unknown.

Study-wide points: Pretreatment tumor biopsies were lacking, so baseline clonotypes are unknown. In blood, top tumor clones expanded by 2 weeks, shrinking by 4.

Libraries were prepared by immunoSEQ multiplex PCR; TCRdb keeps only in-frame clonotypes and omits some of them. The sample yields 120,000 to 150,000 clones, roughly nine tenths seen once. This specimen consisted of blood, obtained from a patient whose treatment included radiotherapy and nephrectomy. The clonotype originates from a woman in her 70s with renal cell carcinoma. The chain links TRBV4-3 to TRBJ1-6; a weak D match, TRBD1 (5 bases). The CDR3 spells CASSQDGGGISPLHF. In nucleotides, the CDR3 is TGCGCCAGCAGCCAAGATGGGGGGGGTATTTCACCCCTCCACTTT.